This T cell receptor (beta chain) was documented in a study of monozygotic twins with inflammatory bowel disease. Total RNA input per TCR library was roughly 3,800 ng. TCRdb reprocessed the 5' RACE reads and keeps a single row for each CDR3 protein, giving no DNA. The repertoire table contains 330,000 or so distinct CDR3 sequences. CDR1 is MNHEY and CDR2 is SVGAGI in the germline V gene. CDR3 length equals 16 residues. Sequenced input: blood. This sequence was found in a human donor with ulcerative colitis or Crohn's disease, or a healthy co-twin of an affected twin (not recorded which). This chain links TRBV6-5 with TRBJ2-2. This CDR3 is CASSYSSQRITGELFF.